The entry below describes one TCR beta chain. 60 Vbeta and 13 Jbeta primers were used in PCR. Using immunoSEQ multiplex PCR, the repertoire was profiled, and TCRdb retains in-frame clones only, with some absent. The sample data list some 52,000 clones. V lost 7 bases and J lost 7; bases outside the gene matches: 11. CDR1 is LNHDA and CDR2 is SQIVND in the germline V gene (reference sequence). The CDR3 has 15 residues. This sample is drawn from a study of cytomegalovirus exposure and HLA in healthy donors. Input material: PBMCs. The chain employs TRBV19 and TRBJ1-5; 9 bases map to TRBD1. The receptor was isolated from a woman between 55 and 75 years old in good health and CMV-seropositive. CDR3 DNA sequence: TGTGCCAGTAACTCGGGACAGGGTGCTCGGCAGCCCCAGCATTTT. Translation gives CASNSGQGARQPQHF. Full variable domain (rest looked up from reference TRBV19 and TRBJ1-5): DGGITQSPKYLFRKEGQNVTLSCEQNLNHDAMYWYRQDPGQGLRLIYYSQIVNDFQKGDIAEGYSVSREKKESFPLTVTSAQKNPTAFYLCASNSGQGARQPQHFGDGTRLSIL.